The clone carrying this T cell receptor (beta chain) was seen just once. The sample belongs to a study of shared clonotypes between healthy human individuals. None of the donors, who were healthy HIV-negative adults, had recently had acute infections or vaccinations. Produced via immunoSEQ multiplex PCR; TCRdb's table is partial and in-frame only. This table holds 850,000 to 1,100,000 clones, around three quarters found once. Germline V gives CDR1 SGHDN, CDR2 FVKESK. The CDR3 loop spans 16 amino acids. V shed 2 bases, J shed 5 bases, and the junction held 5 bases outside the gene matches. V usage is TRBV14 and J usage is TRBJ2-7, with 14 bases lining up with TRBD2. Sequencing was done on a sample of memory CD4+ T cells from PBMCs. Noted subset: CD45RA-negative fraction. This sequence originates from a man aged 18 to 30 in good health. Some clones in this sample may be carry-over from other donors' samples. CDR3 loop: CASSQLPGLAGDEQYF. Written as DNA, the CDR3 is TGTGCCAGCAGCCAACTTCCGGGACTAGCGGGAGACGAGCAGTACTTC.